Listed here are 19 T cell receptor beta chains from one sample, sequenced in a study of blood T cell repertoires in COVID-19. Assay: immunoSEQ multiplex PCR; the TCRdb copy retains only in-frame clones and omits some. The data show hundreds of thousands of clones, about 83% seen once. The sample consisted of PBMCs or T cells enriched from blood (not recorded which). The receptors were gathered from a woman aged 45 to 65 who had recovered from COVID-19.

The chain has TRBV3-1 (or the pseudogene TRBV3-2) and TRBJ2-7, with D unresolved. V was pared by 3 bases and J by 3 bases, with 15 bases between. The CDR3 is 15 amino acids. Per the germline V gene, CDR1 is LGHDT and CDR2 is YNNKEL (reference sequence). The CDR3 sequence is CASSQLHSPFYEQYF. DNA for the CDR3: TGTGCCAGCAGCCAGCTGCACAGTCCTTTCTACGAGCAGTACTTC.

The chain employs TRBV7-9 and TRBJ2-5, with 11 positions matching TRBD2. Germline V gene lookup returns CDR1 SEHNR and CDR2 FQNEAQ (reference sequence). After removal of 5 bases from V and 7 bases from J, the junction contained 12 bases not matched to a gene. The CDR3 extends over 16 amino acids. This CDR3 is CASSDGSGGEWVTQYF. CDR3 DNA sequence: TGTGCCAGCAGCGACGGTAGCGGGGGGGAATGGGTGACCCAGTACTTC.

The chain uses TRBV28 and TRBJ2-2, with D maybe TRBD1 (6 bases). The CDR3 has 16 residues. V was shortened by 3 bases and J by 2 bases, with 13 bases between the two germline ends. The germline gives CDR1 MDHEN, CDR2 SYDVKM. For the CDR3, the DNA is TGTGCCAGCAGTTTCCCTGGGGGCCTCAACACCGGGGAGCTGTTTTTT. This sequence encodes CASSFPGGLNTGELFF.

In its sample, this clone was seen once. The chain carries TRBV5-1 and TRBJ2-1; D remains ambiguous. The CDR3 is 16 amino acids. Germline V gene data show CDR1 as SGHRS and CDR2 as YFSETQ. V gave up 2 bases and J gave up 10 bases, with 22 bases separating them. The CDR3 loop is CASSFSPVAADEEQFF. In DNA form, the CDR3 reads TGCGCCAGCAGCTTTTCCCCCGTGGCGGCCGATGAGGAGCAGTTCTTC.

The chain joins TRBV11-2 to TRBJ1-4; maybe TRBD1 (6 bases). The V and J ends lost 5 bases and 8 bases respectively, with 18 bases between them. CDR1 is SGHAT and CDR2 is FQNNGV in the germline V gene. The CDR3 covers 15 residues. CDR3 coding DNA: TGTGCCAGCAGCCCCCCCGGGGGGCAGAGGGAAAAACTGTTTTTT. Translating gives CASSPPGGQREKLFF.

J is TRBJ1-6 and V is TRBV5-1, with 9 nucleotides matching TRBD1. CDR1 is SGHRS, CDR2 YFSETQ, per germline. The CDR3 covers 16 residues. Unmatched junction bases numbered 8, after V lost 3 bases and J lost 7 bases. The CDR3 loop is CASSSGQGLRNSPLHF. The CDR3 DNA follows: TGCGCCAGCAGCTCCGGACAGGGGCTAAGAAATTCACCCCTCCACTTT. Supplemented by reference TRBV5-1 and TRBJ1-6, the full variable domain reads KAGVTQTPRYLIKTRGQQVTLSCSPISGHRSVSWYQQTPGQGLQFLFEYFSETQRNKGNFPGRFSGRQFSNSRSEMNVSTLELGDSALYLCASSSGQGLRNSPLHFGNGTRLTVT.

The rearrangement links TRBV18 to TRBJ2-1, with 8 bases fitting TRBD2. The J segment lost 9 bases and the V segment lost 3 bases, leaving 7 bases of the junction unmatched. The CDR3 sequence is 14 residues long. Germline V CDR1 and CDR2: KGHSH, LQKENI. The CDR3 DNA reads TGTGCCAGCTCACCGTCGGGGGGGCAAATTGAGCAGTTCTTC. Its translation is CASSPSGGQIEQFF.

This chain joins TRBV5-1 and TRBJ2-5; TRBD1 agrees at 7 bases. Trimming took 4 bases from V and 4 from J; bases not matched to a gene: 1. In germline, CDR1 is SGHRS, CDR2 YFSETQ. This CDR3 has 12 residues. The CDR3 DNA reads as TGCGCCAGCAGCGCAGGGGGAGAGACCCAGTACTTC. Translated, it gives CASSAGGETQYF.

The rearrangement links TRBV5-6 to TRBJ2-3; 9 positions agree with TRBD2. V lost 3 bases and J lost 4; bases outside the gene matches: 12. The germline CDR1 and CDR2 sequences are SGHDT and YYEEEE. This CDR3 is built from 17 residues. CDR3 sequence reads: CASSSIGRGGEADTQYF. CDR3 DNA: TGTGCCAGCAGCTCGATTGGTCGCGGGGGGGAGGCAGATACGCAGTATTTT.

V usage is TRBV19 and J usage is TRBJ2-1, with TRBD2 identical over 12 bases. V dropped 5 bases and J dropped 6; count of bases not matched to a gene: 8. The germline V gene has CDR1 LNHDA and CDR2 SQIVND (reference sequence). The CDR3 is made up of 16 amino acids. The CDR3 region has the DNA TGTGCCAGTAGTCTCGGACTAGCGGGGATGGGCAATGAGCAGTTCTTC. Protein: CASSLGLAGMGNEQFF.

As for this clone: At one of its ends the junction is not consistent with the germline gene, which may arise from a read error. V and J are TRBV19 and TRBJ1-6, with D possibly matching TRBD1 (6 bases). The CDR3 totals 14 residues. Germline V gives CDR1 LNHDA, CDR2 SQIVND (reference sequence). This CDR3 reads CASRIGQHNSPLHF. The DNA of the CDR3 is TGTGCCAGTAGGATAGGACAGCATAATTCACCCCTCCACTTT.

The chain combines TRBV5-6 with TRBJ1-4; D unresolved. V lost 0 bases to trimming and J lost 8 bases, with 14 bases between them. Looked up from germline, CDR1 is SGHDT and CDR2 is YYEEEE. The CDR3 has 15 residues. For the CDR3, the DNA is TGTGCCAGCAGCTTGGCCGCTGGGTGGGAGGAAAAACTGTTTTTT. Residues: CASSLAAGWEEKLFF.

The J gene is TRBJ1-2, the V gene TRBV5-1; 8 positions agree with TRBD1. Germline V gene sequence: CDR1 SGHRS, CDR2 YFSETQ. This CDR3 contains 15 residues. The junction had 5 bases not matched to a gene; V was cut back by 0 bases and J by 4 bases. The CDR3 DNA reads TGCGCCAGCAGCTTGGTTCAGGGGGCTCGCTATGGCTACACCTTC. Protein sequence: CASSLVQGARYGYTF.

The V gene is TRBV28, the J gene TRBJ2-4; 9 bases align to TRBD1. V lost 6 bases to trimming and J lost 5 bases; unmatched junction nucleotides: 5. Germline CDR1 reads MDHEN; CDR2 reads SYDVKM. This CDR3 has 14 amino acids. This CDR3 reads CASSGGQGQNIQYF. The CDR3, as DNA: TGTGCCAGCAGCGGGGGACAGGGCCAAAACATTCAGTACTTC. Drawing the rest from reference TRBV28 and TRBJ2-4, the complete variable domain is DVKVTQSSRYLVKRTGEKVFLECVQDMDHENMFWYRQDPGLGLRLIYFSYDVKMKEKGDIPEGYSVSREKKERFSLILESASTNQTSMYLCASSGGQGQNIQYFGAGTRLSVL.

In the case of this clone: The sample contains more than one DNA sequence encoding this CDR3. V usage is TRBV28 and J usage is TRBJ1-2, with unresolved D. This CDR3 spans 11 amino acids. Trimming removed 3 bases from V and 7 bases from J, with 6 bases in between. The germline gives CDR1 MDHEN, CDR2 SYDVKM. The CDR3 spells CASSFRGGYTF. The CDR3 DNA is TGTGCCAGCAGTTTTCGGGGTGGCTACACCTTC.

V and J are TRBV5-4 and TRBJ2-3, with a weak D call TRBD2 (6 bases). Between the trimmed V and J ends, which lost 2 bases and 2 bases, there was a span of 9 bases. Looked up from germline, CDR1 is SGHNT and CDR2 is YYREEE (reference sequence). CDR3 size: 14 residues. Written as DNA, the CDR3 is TGTGCCAGCAGCTTTCGGGGACTCACAGATACGCAGTATTTT. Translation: CASSFRGLTDTQYF.

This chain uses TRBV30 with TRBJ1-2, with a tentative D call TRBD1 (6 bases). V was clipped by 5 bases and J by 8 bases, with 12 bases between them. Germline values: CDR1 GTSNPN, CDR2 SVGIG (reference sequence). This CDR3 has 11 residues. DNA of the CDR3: TGTGCCTGGGGGGGGCCCGCAGGCTACACCTTC. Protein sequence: CAWGGPAGYTF.

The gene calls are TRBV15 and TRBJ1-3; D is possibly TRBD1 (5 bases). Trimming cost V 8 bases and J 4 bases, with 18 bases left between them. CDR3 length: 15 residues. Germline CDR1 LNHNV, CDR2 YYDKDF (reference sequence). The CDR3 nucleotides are TGTGCCACCTCCGTGGACGGGGGATCCGGAAACACCATATATTTT. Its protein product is CATSVDGGSGNTIYF.

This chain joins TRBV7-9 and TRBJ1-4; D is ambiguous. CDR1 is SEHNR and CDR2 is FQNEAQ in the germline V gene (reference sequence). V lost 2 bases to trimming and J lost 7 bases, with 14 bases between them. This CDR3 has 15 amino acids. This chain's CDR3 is CASSLSSGGIEKLFF. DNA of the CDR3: TGTGCCAGCAGCTTAAGTTCCGGAGGTATTGAAAAACTGTTTTTT.